These 27 T cell receptor beta chains came from one sample sequenced in a study of cytomegalovirus exposure and HLA in healthy donors. The primer mix had 60 Vbeta and 13 Jbeta primers. Here immunoSEQ multiplex PCR was the method, and the copy in TCRdb shows in-frame clones only, minus some. Counted here are 140,000 or so clones, 75% to 90% occurring once; the ten biggest clones make up less than 3.5%. Specimen: PBMCs. All receptors come from a woman aged 30 to 39 in good health and CMV-seronegative.

The chain recombines TRBV4-1 with TRBJ2-3; D is unclear. Germline-derived CDR1 and CDR2 are MGHRA and YSYEKL. The ends were cut back, 1 base at V and 4 bases at J, with 6 bases in the middle. The CDR3 covers 13 residues. The CDR3 reads CASSQGVADTQYF. CDR3 sequence (DNA): TGCGCCAGCAGCCAAGGAGTAGCAGATACGCAGTATTTT.

The V gene is TRBV9, the J gene TRBJ1-2; D unclear. This CDR3 comprises 14 residues. The V end was cut by 2 bases, the J end by 6 bases, with 14 bases between. The V gene's germline CDR1 is SGDLS and CDR2 YYNGEE. The CDR3 protein is CASSVMGESHGYTF. The CDR3 DNA is TGTGCCAGCAGCGTTATGGGAGAGTCCCATGGCTACACCTTC. Full variable domain (missing parts from reference TRBV9 and TRBJ1-2): DSGVTQTPKHLITATGQRVTLRCSPRSGDLSVYWYQQSLDQGLQFLIQYYNGEERAKGNILERFSAQQFPDLHSELNLSSLELGDSALYFCASSVMGESHGYTFGSGTRLTVV.

The chain has TRBV6-5 and TRBJ2-7, with D hard to call. The CDR3 has 11 amino acids. Germline-derived CDR1 and CDR2 are MNHEY and SVGAGI. Trimming took 4 bases from V and 7 from J, leaving 8 bases between them. CDR3 region: CASSSRQEQYF. In nucleotides, the CDR3 is TGTGCCAGCAGTTCCCGACAAGAGCAGTACTTC.

V usage is TRBV6-6 and J usage is TRBJ2-3; 8 bases align to TRBD1. Germline V gene data show CDR1 as MNHNY and CDR2 as SVGAGI (reference sequence). This CDR3 has 16 amino acids. The J segment lost 5 bases and the V segment lost 0 bases, leaving 7 bases of the junction unmatched. CDR3: CASSYSPAGGEDTQYF. Written as DNA, the CDR3 is TGTGCCAGCAGTTACTCTCCGGCAGGGGGCGAAGATACGCAGTATTTT.

The rearrangement uses TRBV27 and TRBJ2-5, with 7 bases fitting TRBD1. The J call is in doubt because the DNA end fits TRBJ2-7 better. This CDR3 spans 13 amino acids. Germline CDR1 is MNHEY and CDR2 is SMNVEV (reference sequence). This CDR3 is CASSPGGYDEQYF. In DNA form, the CDR3 reads TGTGCCAGCAGTCCAGGGGGTTACGACGAGCAGTACTTC.

For the CDR3, the DNA is TGTGCCAGCAGTTTACGGGGGACAGAGCTTAACTATGGCTACACCTTC. This gives the protein CASSLRGTELNYGYTF. The chain carries TRBV6-6 and TRBJ1-2; 7 nucleotides agree with TRBD1. The CDR3 length is 16 residues. The germline gives CDR1 MNHNY, CDR2 SVGAGI (reference sequence). Trimming removed 4 bases from V and 1 base from J; junction bases left unmatched: 9.

This chain links TRBV4-1 with TRBJ2-7, with TRBD1 matching 7 bases. The V and J ends lost 0 bases and 3 bases, in that order; junction bases with no gene match: 8. Germline V lookup: CDR1 MGHRA, CDR2 YSYEKL. The CDR3 sequence is 16 residues long. The DNA for the CDR3 is TGCGCCAGCAGCCAAGACGGACAGGTCGACCTCTACGAGCAGTACTTC. It encodes CASSQDGQVDLYEQYF.

This clone appeared once. The chain has TRBV19 and TRBJ1-6; TRBD1 matches 8 bases. Germline CDR1 reads LNHDA; CDR2 reads SQIVND (reference sequence). Losses at the gene ends were 5 bases for V and 0 bases for J; bases not matched to a gene: 9. The CDR3 length is 18 residues. Here the CDR3 DNA reads TGTGCCAGTAGTTCGGTCGGCAGGGGGCTCTCCTATAATTCACCCCTCCACTTT. This gives the protein CASSSVGRGLSYNSPLHF.

This chain links TRBV7-2 with TRBJ2-7; weak D call: TRBD1 (6 bases). The CDR3 is 13 amino acids. Per germline, CDR1 SGHTA and CDR2 FQGNSA. The ends were cut back, 0 bases at V and 7 bases at J, with 10 bases in the middle. The CDR3 spells CASSLAPRGEQYF. The CDR3 DNA is TGTGCCAGCAGCTTAGCGCCTAGGGGGGAGCAGTACTTC.

This chain connects TRBV21-1 to TRBJ2-5; TRBD1, the table's D call, was not compared with the DNA. Gene TRBJ2-7 matches the end of the DNA better, so the J call may be wrong. TRBV21-1 is a documented pseudogene. The CDR3 runs to 18 residues. For the CDR3, the DNA is TGTGCCAGCAGCAAAGAGGTGACAGGACTGAATACTCTCTACGAGCAGTACTTC. Amino acids: CASSKEVTGLNTLYEQYF.

The chain has TRBV6-1 and TRBJ2-1, with 7 bases that match TRBD1. The V gene end was trimmed by 9 bases and the J gene end by 2 bases; junction bases not matched to a gene: 4. CDR1 and CDR2 from the germline V gene are MNHNS and SASEGT. The CDR3 runs 13 residues. CDR3 sequence: CASGQEAYNEQFF. CDR3 sequence (DNA): TGTGCCAGTGGACAGGAGGCCTACAATGAGCAGTTCTTC.

This chain connects TRBV27 to TRBJ2-1; 9 bases are shared with TRBD2. Germline loops: CDR1 MNHEY, CDR2 SMNVEV (reference sequence). This CDR3 contains 15 residues. Trimming took 7 bases from V and 4 from J; bases not matched to a gene: 8. CDR3 amino acids: CASTSGKRLYNEQFF. CDR3 coding DNA: TGTGCCAGCACTAGCGGGAAAAGGTTATACAATGAGCAGTTCTTC.

V gene TRBV6-6 combines with J gene TRBJ1-5; 10 bases are shared with TRBD1. The junction had 8 bases not matched to a gene; V was cut back by 6 bases and J by 6 bases. Germline CDR1 reads MNHNY; CDR2 reads SVGAGI (reference sequence). The CDR3 has 15 amino acids. The CDR3 region has the DNA TGTGCCAGCAGCACCGGGACAGGGGATGGTCAGCCCCAGCATTTT. This codes for CASSTGTGDGQPQHF.

This chain connects TRBV5-4 to TRBJ2-7; D not resolved. Germline values: CDR1 SGHNT, CDR2 YYREEE (reference sequence). Trimming cost V 4 bases and J 2 bases, with 10 bases left between them. The length of the CDR3 is 13 residues. Here the CDR3 DNA reads TGTGCCAGCAGCCCGGGTATACCCTACGAGCAGTACTTC. It translates to CASSPGIPYEQYF.

This clone has just one count. This sequence joins TRBV6-5 and TRBJ1-3, with D hard to call. The germline V gene encodes CDR1 MNHEY and CDR2 SVGAGI. Trimming stripped 5 bases from V and 0 bases from J, with 8 bases between. The CDR3 contains 14 residues. CDR3 loop: CASSLDHSGNTIYF. The DNA for the CDR3 is TGTGCCAGCAGTCTAGATCACTCTGGAAACACCATATATTTT.

The rearrangement joins TRBV6-6 to TRBJ1-5; unclear D gene. V was shortened by 5 bases and J by 7 bases, with 15 bases between the two germline ends. The CDR3 spans 14 residues. Germline V CDR1 and CDR2: MNHNY, SVGAGI (reference sequence). The chain's CDR3 is CASSPGRGRQPQHF. CDR3 bases: TGTGCCAGCAGTCCTGGCCGAGGAAGACAGCCCCAGCATTTT.

The V and J genes are TRBV29-1 and TRBJ1-4; D is unresolved. The CDR3 loop spans 12 amino acids. Trimming left V 4 bases short and J 7 bases short, with 10 bases between. CDR1 and CDR2 from the germline V gene are SQVTM and ANQGSEA. CDR3 nucleotides: TGCAGCGTTGGCAGCGGTGGTGAAAAACTGTTTTTT. It codes for CSVGSGGEKLFF.

V is TRBV27 and J is TRBJ2-7; D not resolved. The length of the CDR3 is 15 residues. Trimming took 3 bases from V and 6 from J, leaving 18 bases between them. The germline V gene has CDR1 MNHEY and CDR2 SMNVEV (reference sequence). CDR3 in amino acids: CASSFSLVFVSEQYF. CDR3 DNA: TGTGCCAGCAGTTTTAGTCTAGTTTTCGTTTCCGAGCAGTACTTC.

This chain joins TRBV7-6 and TRBJ1-4; 7 nucleotides align to TRBD1. The ends lost 4 bases at V and 11 bases at J; junction bases unmatched: 4. CDR3 length equals 12 residues. From germline, CDR1 is SGHVS and CDR2 FNYEAQ. This chain's CDR3 is CASSSGQRKLFF. CDR3 coding DNA: TGTGCCAGCAGCTCGGGACAGCGGAAACTGTTTTTT.

CDR3 sequence reads: CASSLVFDRANNEQFF. The CDR3 bases are TGTGCCAGCAGCTTAGTTTTTGACAGGGCCAACAATGAGCAGTTCTTC. This sequence joins TRBV7-9 and TRBJ2-1, with 7 bases identical to TRBD1. CDR1 SEHNR and CDR2 FQNEAQ come from the germline V gene (reference sequence). The CDR3 sequence is 16 residues long. V gave up 1 base and J gave up 5 bases; unmatched junction bases: 8. The entire variable domain, with the rest obtained from reference TRBV7-9 and TRBJ2-1, is as follows: DTGVSQNPRHKITKRGQNVTFRCDPISEHNRLYWYRQTLGQGPEFLTYFQNEAQLEKSRLLSDRFSAERPKGSFSTLEIQRTEQGDSAMYLCASSLVFDRANNEQFFGPGTRLTVL.

This chain uses TRBV7-9 with TRBJ2-7; tentatively, D is TRBD1 (6 bases). The CDR3 has 13 residues. The germline V gene encodes CDR1 SEHNR and CDR2 FQNEAQ (reference sequence). Trimming stripped 2 bases from V and 6 bases from J, with 11 bases between. The CDR3, as DNA: TGTGCCAGCAGCTTATATAGGGGGACCGAGCAGTACTTC. This codes for CASSLYRGTEQYF.

A word on this clone: This CDR3 is also generated by other DNA sequences in the sample. This chain links TRBV9 with TRBJ2-3; no definite D call. Trimming shortened V by 0 bases and J by 1 base, and 3 bases separated the two germline ends. This CDR3 has 13 amino acids. Germline CDR1 SGDLS, CDR2 YYNGEE. This CDR3 is CASSVAGTDTQYF. For the CDR3, the DNA is TGTGCCAGCAGCGTAGCAGGCACAGATACGCAGTATTTT.

The genes are TRBV2 and TRBJ1-4; D unclear. V lost 3 bases and J 15 bases, leaving 14 bases between the germline ends. The germline V gene encodes CDR1 SNHLY and CDR2 FYNNEI. The CDR3 consists of 12 residues. As DNA, the CDR3 is TGTGCCAGCAGTGAGCGATCGGTAATAGTGTTTTTT. This translates into CASSERSVIVFF.

The chain carries TRBV6-1 and TRBJ2-5; possible D gene TRBD2, 5 bases. The J call may not be correct, given that the DNA end is closer to TRBJ2-7. CDR3 length equals 14 residues. CDR1 and CDR2 (germline): MNHNS, SASEGT. The CDR3 DNA reads TGTGCCAGCAGGCCGAATCGGGGAGCCTACGAGCAGTACTTC. Translation gives CASRPNRGAYEQYF.

The chain recombines TRBV27 with TRBJ1-2, with a weak D call TRBD1 (6 bases). There are 13 residues in the CDR3. V lost 5 bases and J 8 bases, leaving 15 bases between the germline ends. The V gene's germline CDR1 is MNHEY and CDR2 SMNVEV (reference sequence). CDR3 DNA: TGTGCCAGCAGTCTTAACAGGGATCGGGGCTACACCTTC. This encodes CASSLNRDRGYTF.

This sequence joins TRBV7-2 and TRBJ1-2; 7 bases line up with TRBD1. CDR1 is SGHTA and CDR2 is FQGNSA in the germline V gene. CDR3 length: 16 residues. Trimming took 5 bases from V and 5 from J; bases not matched to a gene: 14. The DNA of the CDR3 is TGTGCCAGCAGCCAAAACCCGACAGGGTCTCTTTATGGCTACACCTTC. It is translated as CASSQNPTGSLYGYTF. The whole variable domain, filled in from reference TRBV7-2 and TRBJ1-2, reads GAGVSQSPSNKVTEKGKDVELRCDPISGHTALYWYRQSLGQGLEFLIYFQGNSAPDKSGLPSDRFSAERTGGSVSTLTIQRTQQEDSAVYLCASSQNPTGSLYGYTFGSGTRLTVV.

The chain joins TRBV18 to TRBJ1-6; 7 positions match TRBD1. Germline V gene data show CDR1 as KGHSH and CDR2 as LQKENI. The CDR3 loop spans 13 amino acids. The J segment lost 6 bases and the V segment lost 6 bases, leaving 2 bases of the junction unmatched. In DNA, the CDR3 is TGTGCCAGCTCGGGGGACAGTAATTCACCCCTCCACTTT. The encoded protein is CASSGDSNSPLHF.